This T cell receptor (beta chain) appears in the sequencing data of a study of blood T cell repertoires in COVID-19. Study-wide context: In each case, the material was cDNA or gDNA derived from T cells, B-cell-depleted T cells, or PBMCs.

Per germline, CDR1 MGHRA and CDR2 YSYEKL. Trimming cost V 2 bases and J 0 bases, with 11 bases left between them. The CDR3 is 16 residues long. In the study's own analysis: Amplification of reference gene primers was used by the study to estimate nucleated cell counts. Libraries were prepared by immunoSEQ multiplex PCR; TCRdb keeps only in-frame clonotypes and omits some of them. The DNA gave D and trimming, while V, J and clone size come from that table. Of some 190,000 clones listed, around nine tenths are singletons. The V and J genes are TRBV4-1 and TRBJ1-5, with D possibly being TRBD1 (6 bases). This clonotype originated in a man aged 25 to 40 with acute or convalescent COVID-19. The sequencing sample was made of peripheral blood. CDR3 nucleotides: TGCGCCAGCAGCCAAAGAGCGGACAGTAGCAATCAGCCCCAGCATTTT. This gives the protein CASSQRADSSNQPQHF.